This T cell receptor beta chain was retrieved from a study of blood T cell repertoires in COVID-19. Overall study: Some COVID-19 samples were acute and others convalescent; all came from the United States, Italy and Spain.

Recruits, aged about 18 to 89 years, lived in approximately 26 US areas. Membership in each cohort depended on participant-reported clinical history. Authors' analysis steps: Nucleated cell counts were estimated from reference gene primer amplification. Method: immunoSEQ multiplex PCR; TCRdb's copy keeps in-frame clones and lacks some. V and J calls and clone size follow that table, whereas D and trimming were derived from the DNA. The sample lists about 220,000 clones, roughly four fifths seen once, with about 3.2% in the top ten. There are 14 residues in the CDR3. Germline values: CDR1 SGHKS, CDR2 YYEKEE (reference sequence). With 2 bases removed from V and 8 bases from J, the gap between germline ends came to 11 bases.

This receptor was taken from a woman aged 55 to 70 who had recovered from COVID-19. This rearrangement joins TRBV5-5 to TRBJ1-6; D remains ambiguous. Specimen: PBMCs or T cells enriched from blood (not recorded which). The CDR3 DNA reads TGTGCCAGCAGCTTCCGCCTGCGGGATTCACCCCTCCACTTT. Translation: CASSFRLRDSPLHF.